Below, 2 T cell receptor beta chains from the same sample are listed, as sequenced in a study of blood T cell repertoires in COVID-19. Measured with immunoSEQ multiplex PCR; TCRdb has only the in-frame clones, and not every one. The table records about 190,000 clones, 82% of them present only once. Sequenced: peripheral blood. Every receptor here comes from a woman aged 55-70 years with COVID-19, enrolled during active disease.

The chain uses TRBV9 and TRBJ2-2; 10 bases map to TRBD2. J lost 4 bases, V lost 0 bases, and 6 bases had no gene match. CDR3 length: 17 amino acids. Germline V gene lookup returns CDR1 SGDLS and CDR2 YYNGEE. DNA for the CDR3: TGTGCCAGCAGCGTAGGACATAGCGGGGGGCCCACCGGGGAGCTGTTTTTT. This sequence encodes CASSVGHSGGPTGELFF.

CDR3 coding DNA: TGCGCCAGCAGCCAAGCTGCCAAACTAGCGGGGGTTTCAGATACGCAGTATTTT. It encodes CASSQAAKLAGVSDTQYF. The chain carries TRBV4-3 and TRBJ2-3, with 11 bases fitting TRBD2. The V segment lost 1 base and the J segment 4 bases; nucleotides outside the gene matches: 10. CDR3 length equals 18 residues. Per the germline V gene, CDR1 is LGHNA and CDR2 is YSLEER.